A selection of T cell receptor beta chains follows, all from one sample in a study of type 1 regulatory T cells. TCRdb reprocessed the reads with MiXCR, giving one entry per CDR3 protein. Of fewer than 75,000 distinct CDR3 sequences listed, around 49% are singletons. The antigens for these receptors are not known. The sequenced sample was cultured non-Tr1 T cells, either the whole culture or a sorted T cell fraction (not recorded which). These receptors originate from a human donor in good health. The conserved cysteine and the conserved F or W are not part of the CDR3 here. Each record gives: V gene, CDR3 protein.

TRBV5-1,ASSTGQGKNTEAF
TRBV5-1,ASSLSSGVYEQY
TRBV11-3,ASSLDRGVGYT
TRBV24-1,ATSDRQGLDTQY
TRBV7-8,ASSLVISSNQPQH
TRBV5-1,ASSSRGAGDTQY
TRBV9,ASSALARGPYNEQF
TRBV2,ASSPLGGAGDTQY
TRBV6-2/TRBV6-3,ASKGGQKRDTQY
TRBV27,ASSHSPLETQY
TRBV24-1,ATRGTGQETQY
TRBV2,ASRDRGVRNAGELF
TRBV20-1,SARDQPDTEAF
TRBV6-2/TRBV6-3,ASSRTNYNQPQH
TRBV7-2,ASSLDQAGGQY
TRBV20-1,SAVGGGGNNSPLH
TRBV5-1,ASSARQVSGTGELF
TRBV5-1,ASSLDGTSGYNEQF
TRBV12-3/TRBV12-4,ASSFGDRGGETQY
TRBV4-1,ASSQDQRTSYNQPQH
TRBV4-1,ASSRSGTGGTEAF
TRBV6-5,ASSYRLNNEQF
TRBV2,ASRYQETQY
TRBV7-9,ASSLGGSRDRGVNEQF
TRBV7-2,ASSFSASETQY
TRBV12-3/TRBV12-4,VSSLVVAGGDTQY
TRBV5-6,ASSLVSGRNTGELF
TRBV6-6,ASSLTVQNSPLH
TRBV10-2,ASSDTGGEGYT
TRBV7-2,ASSPTARGRGEQY
TRBV20-1,SARDLGRGTQY
TRBV28,ASSRRARRGYT
TRBV3-1,ASRPWGRGDHNEQF
TRBV6-5,ASSSGALAKNIQY
TRBV6-1,ASRAVYAGELF
TRBV29-1,SVVRQGSEAF
TRBV7-9,ASSGSRQSGTPRANVLT
TRBV24-1,ATSALDSSDTQY
TRBV20-1,SASEEDTQY
TRBV24-1,ATSDGQGGHTEAF
TRBV19,ASSFAAGGSIEQY
TRBV20-1,SAPIGNQPQH
TRBV12-3/TRBV12-4,ASSLSGQGYDEQY
TRBV2,ASRAFSYEQY
TRBV2,ASSEAMGGETQY
TRBV7-9,ASSASQEDTQY
TRBV11-2,ASSSHQETQY
TRBV5-6,ASSRGSINQPQH